The rows below give T cell receptor beta chains drawn from one sample of a study of blood T cell repertoires in COVID-19. Sequencing used immunoSEQ multiplex PCR; TCRdb keeps in-frame clones, though not all of them. The data show 250,000 to 300,000 clones, with approximately 91% seen just once and over 2% held by the top ten. Sequencing was done on a sample of PBMCs or T cells enriched from blood (not recorded which). These receptors originate from a middle-aged woman with acute COVID-19. CDR3s leave out the opening cysteine and the closing phenylalanine or tryptophan. Fields, in order: V gene, J gene, CDR3 protein.

TRBV18	TRBJ1-1	ASSPRGRENTEAF
TRBV11-3	TRBJ2-5	ASSLVGGTGLETQY
TRBV2	TRBJ1-2	ASSAGGDYGYT
TRBV24-1	TRBJ1-4	ATSDPGQFNEKLF
TRBV6-1	TRBJ2-7	ASSELAGGSYEQY
TRBV2	TRBJ1-2	ASRAGQAINYGYT
TRBV30	TRBJ1-4	AWSNRGDEKLF
TRBV2	TRBJ1-3	ASSYSGNTIY
TRBV28	TRBJ1-5	ASIPPGGLYSNQPQH
TRBV9	TRBJ1-1	ASSGGAGTQNTEAF
TRBV27	TRBJ2-3	ASSRQQGVGPLQY
TRBV5-1	TRBJ2-1	ASRISSGYNEQF
TRBV25-1	TRBJ2-1	ASSGLGVMSSYNEQF
TRBV12-3/TRBV12-4	TRBJ2-7	ASSLDSSYEQY
TRBV27	TRBJ2-1	ASSNARSSYNEQF